This T cell receptor (beta chain) was documented in a study of tumor-infiltrating lymphocytes in primary liver carcinoma. A word on this clonotype: The antigen is unknown.

V lost 3 bases to trimming and J lost 6 bases, with 11 bases between them. The germline V gene has CDR1 MNHNS and CDR2 SASEGT. This CDR3 contains 14 residues. The study, taken as a whole, reports: Between tumor regions, pairs overlapped more than tumor-adjacent and tumor-blood pairs did.

The investigators made TCR beta cDNA from around 530 ng total RNA, using a constant-region primer. Slightly modified ARM-PCR, run as three nested multiplex PCR rounds, produced the TCR beta libraries. Rounds one and two of PCR, each of about 10 cycles, were primed with TRBV1-TRBV30 forward primers and a C-beta reverse primer. Using its own MiXCR run on the multiplex PCR reads, TCRdb lists one record per CDR3 protein. The sample has about 100,000 distinct CDR3 sequences, 55% to 75% seen once. Starting material for RNA and DNA co-extraction consisted of roughly 17-31 mg of unsorted bulk tissue. The sequence was obtained from a woman aged 60-75 years with primary liver carcinoma and hepatitis B virus infection. Sequenced: liver tumor tissue from sampling region 5. The subset is: tumor region T5, tumor centre. The genes are TRBV6-1 and TRBJ2-2; D gene unclear. Here the CDR3 DNA reads TGTGCCAGCAGTGAGGCTAGAGGCGCCGGGGAGCTGTTTTTT. Encoded protein: CASSEARGAGELFF.